One and the same sample provided the 32 T cell receptor beta chains below, sequenced in a study of T cell responses to AZD1222 COVID-19 vaccine. Using immunoSEQ multiplex PCR, the repertoire was profiled, and TCRdb retains in-frame clones only, with some absent. The table includes 15,000 to 20,000 clones, roughly 86% detected once. This sample comprised peripheral blood, obtained 28 days after the second AZD1222 dose. The receptor source for this set is an adult who received the AZD1222 COVID-19 vaccine.

The V gene is TRBV5-1, the J gene TRBJ2-6; no clear D. This CDR3 has 15 amino acids. The V end was cut by 5 bases, the J end by 2 bases, with 11 bases between. CDR1 and CDR2 from the germline V gene are SGHRS and YFSETQ. The CDR3 region has the DNA TGCGCCAGCAGGGCGGATGGGGCTGGGGCCAACGTCCTGACTTTC. Amino acids: CASRADGAGANVLTF.

The chain carries TRBV7-8 and TRBJ1-1; TRBD1 matches at 8 bases. V trimming: 0 bases; J trimming: 8 bases; junction bases outside the gene matches: 5. The V gene's germline CDR1 is SGHVS and CDR2 FQNEAQ. This CDR3 is built from 14 residues. This CDR3 reads CASSLAQGAAEAFF. DNA of the CDR3: TGTGCCAGCAGCTTAGCCCAGGGGGCTGCAGAAGCTTTCTTT.

This clone showed up just once. The rearrangement joins TRBV5-6 to TRBJ1-6; a weak D match, TRBD1 (5 bases). The germline V and J ends were trimmed by 0 bases and 7 bases, with 11 bases remaining between them. This CDR3 has 15 residues. CDR1 is SGHDT and CDR2 is YYEEEE in the germline V gene. CDR3 DNA sequence: TGTGCCAGCAGCTTGGGTGGGGGTGGCAATTCACCCCTCCACTTT. The encoded protein is CASSLGGGGNSPLHF.

This clone was picked up one time. The chain joins TRBV2 to TRBJ2-1; perhaps TRBD2 as D (5 bases). The germline V gene encodes CDR1 SNHLY and CDR2 FYNNEI. With 6 bases removed from V and 5 bases from J, the gap between germline ends came to 14 bases. CDR3 length: 14 residues. The CDR3 region is CASRKAALNNEQFF. The CDR3 region has the DNA TGTGCCAGCAGGAAAGCGGCCTTAAACAATGAGCAGTTCTTC.

The rearrangement links TRBV5-1 to TRBJ1-2, with 8 positions matching TRBD1. V lost 3 bases and J lost 4; bases outside the gene matches: 5. This CDR3 comprises 14 residues. Germline CDR1 SGHRS, CDR2 YFSETQ. The DNA of the CDR3 is TGCGCCAGCAGCTCCGGGACAGGAAGCTATGGCTACACCTTC. This encodes CASSSGTGSYGYTF.

The V call is TRBV5-5, the J call TRBJ1-3, with unresolved D. The CDR3 loop spans 16 amino acids. V gave up 0 bases and J gave up 0 bases, with 10 bases separating them. Germline values: CDR1 SGHKS, CDR2 YYEKEE (reference sequence). The CDR3 sequence is CASSLAAAYSGNTIYF. The CDR3 bases are TGTGCCAGCAGCTTGGCCGCGGCCTACTCTGGAAACACCATATATTTT.

The chain has TRBV11-2 and TRBJ2-3; D gene ambiguous. The CDR3 loop spans 14 amino acids. The germline CDR1 and CDR2 sequences are SGHAT and FQNNGV. V lost 1 base and J 3 bases, leaving 8 bases between the germline ends. This CDR3 reads CASSLAGLTDTQYF. Written as DNA, the CDR3 is TGTGCCAGCAGCTTAGCGGGCCTTACAGATACGCAGTATTTT.

The rearrangement joins TRBV24-1 to TRBJ2-1; D tentatively reads TRBD1 or TRBD2 (5 bases each). Germline CDR1 KGHDR, CDR2 SFDVKD. V was trimmed by 1 base and J by 9 bases, leaving 15 bases between them. There are 15 residues in the CDR3. In nucleotides, the CDR3 is TGTGCCACCAGTGATTTCCCGCTAGCCGGGGCTGAGCAGTTCTTC. The encoded protein is CATSDFPLAGAEQFF.

The CDR3 loop is CASSLGALGNTDTQYF. The CDR3 bases are TGTGCCAGCAGCTTAGGTGCTTTGGGTAACACAGATACGCAGTATTTT. The chain is built from TRBV7-3 and TRBJ2-3; D remains unclear. This CDR3 region has 16 residues. Per germline, CDR1 SGHTA and CDR2 FQGTGA. V dropped 2 bases and J dropped 2 bases, with 14 bases sitting between them. Full variable domain (outside the CDR3, taken from reference TRBV7-3 and TRBJ2-3): GAGVSQTPSNKVTEKGKYVELRCDPISGHTALYWYRQSLGQGPEFLIYFQGTGAADDSGLPNDRFFAVRPEGSVSTLKIQRTERGDSAVYLCASSLGALGNTDTQYFGPGTRLTVL.

V gene TRBV15 combines with J gene TRBJ2-3; D is unresolved. The CDR3 has 14 residues. With 2 bases removed from V and 0 bases from J, the gap between germline ends came to 6 bases. The V gene's germline CDR1 is LNHNV and CDR2 YYDKDF (reference sequence). The CDR3 region has the DNA TGTGCCACCAGCAGACTAGACAGCACAGATACGCAGTATTTT. Its translation: CATSRLDSTDTQYF.

The V and J genes are TRBV6-5 and TRBJ2-7, with TRBD2 matching over 12 bases. The length of the CDR3 is 15 residues. Trimming removed 10 bases from V and 3 bases from J; junction bases left unmatched: 10. Germline loops: CDR1 MNHEY, CDR2 SVGAGI. CDR3 amino acids: CATLGTSGSSYEQYF. CDR3 nucleotide sequence: TGTGCCACCCTGGGGACTAGCGGGTCGAGCTACGAGCAGTACTTC.

The rearrangement links TRBV27 to TRBJ2-1; D gene ambiguous. This CDR3 has 12 residues. Germline V lookup: CDR1 MNHEY, CDR2 SMNVEV (reference sequence). With 5 bases removed from V and 3 bases from J, the gap between germline ends came to 5 bases. The CDR3 coding sequence is TGTGCCAGCAGTCTAAACTACAATGAGCAGTTCTTC. Protein sequence: CASSLNYNEQFF.

The V call is TRBV5-1, the J call TRBJ2-1, with 8 positions matching TRBD2. The J segment lost 0 bases and the V segment lost 4 bases, leaving 15 bases of the junction unmatched. The CDR3 length is 19 residues. Germline V CDR1 and CDR2: SGHRS, YFSETQ. As DNA, the CDR3 is TGCGCCAGCAGCCCCCGAGGTAGCGGGACTCCGAGCTCCTACAATGAGCAGTTCTTC. Translated: CASSPRGSGTPSSYNEQFF.

This chain joins TRBV6-5 and TRBJ2-7, with D uncertain. Trimming left V 6 bases short and J 2 bases short, with 11 bases between. Germline lookup yields CDR1 MNHEY and CDR2 SVGAGI. The CDR3 is 13 residues long. CDR3 amino acids: CASRVAGTYEQYF. CDR3 in DNA: TGTGCCAGCAGAGTGGCCGGCACCTACGAGCAGTACTTC.

This chain links TRBV11-2 with TRBJ1-1, with D perhaps matching TRBD1 (6 bases). Looked up from germline, CDR1 is SGHAT and CDR2 is FQNNGV. The V and J ends lost 4 bases and 14 bases respectively, with 17 bases between them. CDR3 length: 12 amino acids. CDR3 protein: CASSSQGSKTFF. CDR3 nucleotides: TGTGCCAGCAGCTCCCAGGGGTCCAAAACGTTCTTT.

The gene calls are TRBV7-7 and TRBJ2-2, with D hard to call. The germline gives CDR1 SSHAT, CDR2 FNYEAQ (reference sequence). The length of the CDR3 is 13 residues. Trimming shortened V by 5 bases and J by 1 base, and 5 bases separated the two germline ends. The CDR3 DNA reads TGTGCCAGCAGCGAGCGGAACACCGGGGAGCTGTTTTTT. As protein: CASSERNTGELFF.

The V call is TRBV6-5, the J call TRBJ2-2, with TRBD1 matching over 7 bases. V was pared by 6 bases and J by 6 bases, with 4 bases of the junction left unmatched. The CDR3 covers 13 residues. Germline V gives CDR1 MNHEY, CDR2 SVGAGI. CDR3 sequence (DNA): TGTGCCAGCAGGATACAGGGGTCCGGGGAGCTGTTTTTT. It is translated as CASRIQGSGELFF.

This clone appeared a single time. J is TRBJ1-2 and V is TRBV5-1; D is perhaps TRBD1 (5 bases). The germline gives CDR1 SGHRS, CDR2 YFSETQ. Trimming stripped 4 bases from V and 2 bases from J, with 12 bases between. CDR3 length equals 14 residues. DNA for the CDR3: TGCGCCAGCAGCCCCAGGGACCGGAACTATGGCTACACCTTC. Amino acid sequence: CASSPRDRNYGYTF. The full variable domain, with the rest looked up from reference TRBV5-1 and TRBJ1-2, is KAGVTQTPRYLIKTRGQQVTLSCSPISGHRSVSWYQQTPGQGLQFLFEYFSETQRNKGNFPGRFSGRQFSNSRSEMNVSTLELGDSALYLCASSPRDRNYGYTFGSGTRLTVV.

V is TRBV7-9 and J is TRBJ1-2; 7 nucleotides align to TRBD1. The V gene end was trimmed by 0 bases and the J gene end by 8 bases; junction bases not matched to a gene: 3. CDR1 SEHNR and CDR2 FQNEAQ come from the germline V gene (reference sequence). The CDR3 loop spans 13 amino acids. Here the CDR3 reads CASSLAGGAGYTF. The CDR3 region has the DNA TGTGCCAGCAGCTTAGCAGGGGGCGCCGGCTACACCTTC.

The V and J genes are TRBV28 and TRBJ2-7; tentatively, D is TRBD1 (8 bases). The V end lost 4 bases, the J end lost 6 bases, and 19 bases lay between the germline ends. The CDR3 runs to 15 residues. The germline gives CDR1 MDHEN, CDR2 SYDVKM. CDR3: CASSSAVQGGVEQYV. The CDR3 DNA reads as TGTGCCAGCAGTTCCGCAGTACAGGGGGGGGTCGAGCAGTACGTC.

The chain links TRBV27 to TRBJ2-5, with a weak D call TRBD1 (6 bases). Germline CDR1 is MNHEY and CDR2 is SMNVEV (reference sequence). V lost 5 bases to trimming and J lost 12 bases, with 16 bases between them. The CDR3 totals 12 residues. CDR3 nucleotides: TGTGCCAGCAGTGAACAGGGCGAGGAAAAGTACTTC. It specifies CASSEQGEEKYF.

This chain links TRBV5-1 with TRBJ2-5; the D gene is possibly TRBD1 (6 bases). Germline V gene data show CDR1 as SGHRS and CDR2 as YFSETQ. The V and J ends lost 4 bases and 4 bases respectively, with 14 bases between them. The CDR3 loop spans 14 amino acids. The CDR3 spells CASSPLAGAETQYF. For the CDR3, the DNA is TGCGCCAGCAGCCCCCTAGCAGGGGCAGAGACCCAGTACTTC.

CDR3 residues: CASIGLSNEKLFF. The CDR3 nucleotides are TGTGCCAGCATTGGACTGAGTAATGAAAAACTGTTTTTT. The chain couples TRBV6-5 to TRBJ1-4; unclear D gene. The length of the CDR3 is 13 residues. Trimming removed 7 bases from V and 4 bases from J, with 10 bases in between. In germline, CDR1 is MNHEY, CDR2 SVGAGI.

In this sample, this clone turned up once. This chain links TRBV19 with TRBJ2-5, with D perhaps TRBD2 (6 bases). There are 15 residues in the CDR3. CDR1 LNHDA and CDR2 SQIVND come from the germline V gene (reference sequence). Trimming cost V 5 bases and J 1 base, with 14 bases left between them. CDR3 sequence (DNA): TGTGCCAGTAGTTCCCATAGCGGAACCCAAGAGACCCAGTACTTC. It specifies CASSSHSGTQETQYF.

This clone has a single count. The chain links TRBV18 to TRBJ1-3; D is perhaps TRBD1 (6 bases). The CDR3 loop spans 16 amino acids. V lost 4 bases to trimming and J lost 0 bases, with 13 bases between them. CDR1 and CDR2 (germline): KGHSH, LQKENI. CDR3 region: CASSQLGTSSGNTIYF. Here the CDR3 DNA reads TGTGCCAGCTCACAACTCGGGACATCCTCTGGAAACACCATATATTTT.

This sequence joins TRBV6-5 and TRBJ2-1, with 8 nucleotides matching TRBD1. Germline CDR1 reads MNHEY; CDR2 reads SVGAGI. CDR3 length: 15 residues. The junction had 4 bases not matched to a gene; V was cut back by 6 bases and J by 0 bases. The CDR3 here is CASSSDRDSYNEQFF. CDR3 nucleotide sequence: TGTGCCAGCAGCTCGGACAGGGACTCCTACAATGAGCAGTTCTTC.

The chain carries TRBV14 and TRBJ2-7; D might be TRBD2 (6 bases). CDR1 is SGHDN and CDR2 is FVKESK in the germline V gene. This CDR3 has 12 amino acids. Trimming took 4 bases from V and 5 from J, leaving 9 bases between them. The CDR3 DNA follows: TGTGCCAGCAGCCGTTCGGGGGACGAGCAGTACGTC. Amino acids: CASSRSGDEQYV.

The V gene is TRBV18, the J gene TRBJ1-6, with TRBD1 as a possible D gene (6 bases). The V gene's germline CDR1 is KGHSH and CDR2 LQKENI. The CDR3 consists of 15 residues. Trimming removed 0 bases at V and 5 bases at J, with 8 bases between. The CDR3 protein is CASSPPQGNNSPLHF. CDR3 bases: TGTGCCAGCTCACCACCACAGGGAAATAATTCACCCCTCCACTTT. Full variable domain (rest looked up from reference TRBV18 and TRBJ1-6): NAGVMQNPRHLVRRRGQEARLRCSPMKGHSHVYWYRQLPEEGLKFMVYLQKENIIDESGMPKERFSAEFPKEGPSILRIQQVVRGDSAAYFCASSPPQGNNSPLHFGNGTRLTVT.

J is TRBJ1-1 and V is TRBV10-3; D remains ambiguous. The V gene lost 2 bases and the J gene lost 2 bases, with 6 bases spanning the gap. The CDR3 is made up of 13 amino acids. Germline-derived CDR1 and CDR2 are ENHRY and SYGVKD. CDR3 DNA: TGTGCCATCAGTGAGAAGGGAAACACTGAAGCTTTCTTT. It translates to CAISEKGNTEAFF.

This clone was found a few times. V is TRBV12-3 or TRBV12-4 and J is TRBJ2-1; D gene unclear. The CDR3 is 13 amino acids. Trimming took 6 bases from V and 7 from J, leaving 13 bases between them. Here the CDR3 DNA reads TGTGCCAGCAGCCCGCCGATGTGGAATGAGCAGTTCTTC. Its protein is CASSPPMWNEQFF.

V and J are TRBV5-1 and TRBJ2-2, with D maybe TRBD2 (6 bases). The germline gives CDR1 SGHRS, CDR2 YFSETQ. The CDR3 consists of 15 residues. Trimming cost V 4 bases and J 7 bases, with 17 bases left between them. CDR3 nucleotide sequence: TGCGCCAGCAGCCCGGACCGGGGGAAGGGCGGGGAGCTGTTTTTT. Translating gives CASSPDRGKGGELFF.

The V and J genes are TRBV18 and TRBJ1-2; TRBD1 matches at 8 bases. Trimming took 1 base from V and 1 from J; bases not matched to a gene: 2. The CDR3 loop spans 15 amino acids. The germline V gene has CDR1 KGHSH and CDR2 LQKENI. The CDR3 region is CASSPRDRHNYGYTF. As DNA, the CDR3 is TGTGCCAGCTCACCACGGGACAGGCATAACTATGGCTACACCTTC.